The rows below give T cell receptor beta chains drawn from one sample of a study of blood T cell repertoires in COVID-19. This table comes from immunoSEQ multiplex PCR, and its TCRdb copy is limited to in-frame clones, with some not included. The table includes just over 60,000 clones, 70% to 80% detected once. Sequenced input: peripheral blood. These receptors were taken from a man in his fifties or sixties with acute or convalescent COVID-19. Each CDR3 is given with its conserved first and last residue. The D gene is left open where the match is weak. Clone size is stated in some rows and not others, as once, few, many or a class when expanded.

d_call	v_call	clone_size	j_call	cdr3_nt	cdr3_aa
.	TRBV21-1	once	TRBJ2-7	TGTGCCAGCAGCACCAGCAGGGCCTACGAGCAGTACTTC	CASSTSRAYEQYF
TRBD2	TRBV18	.	TRBJ2-1	TGTGCCAGCTCACCTTCGAGCGGGGGGATCGATGAGCAGTTCTTC	CASSPSSGGIDEQFF
TRBD1	TRBV29-1	.	TRBJ2-7	TGCAGCGTTGAGACAGGGGACGCCTACGAGCAGTACTTC	CSVETGDAYEQYF
TRBD1	TRBV5-5	.	TRBJ1-5	TGTGCCAGCAGCCGGGGACAGGGAAATCAGCCCCAGCATTTT	CASSRGQGNQPQHF
.	TRBV30	.	TRBJ1-1	TGTGCCTGCGGGACTTTCGACACTGAAGCTTTCTTT	CACGTFDTEAFF
TRBD1	TRBV10-3	.	TRBJ1-5	TGTGCCATCAGTGACCCGACAGGGGTTGATCAGCCCCAGCATTTT	CAISDPTGVDQPQHF
TRBD1	TRBV5-8	.	TRBJ2-1	TGTGCCAGCAGCCCAACAGGGGGCCTGGACAATGAGCAGTTCTTC	CASSPTGGLDNEQFF
TRBD1	TRBV6-5	.	TRBJ2-2	TGTGCCAGCAGAGCTGGACAGGGGGGCACCGGGGAGCTGTTTTTT	CASRAGQGGTGELFF
TRBD1	TRBV5-1	.	TRBJ1-2	TGCGCCAGCAGCCTGGAGGGACAGGGATCGGATGGCTACACCTTC	CASSLEGQGSDGYTF
.	TRBV2	.	TRBJ1-2	TGTGCCAGCTTCAGGGATGCTAACTATGGCTACACCTTC	CASFRDANYGYTF
.	TRBV7-8	.	TRBJ2-7	TGTGCCAGCAGCTACTTAGGTCGGGGGTCCTACGAGCAGTACTTC	CASSYLGRGSYEQYF
.	TRBV30	once	TRBJ2-2	TGTGCCTGGAGACAGGGTGGGACGGGGTATCCGGGGGAGCTGTTTTTT	CAWRQGGTGYPGELFF
TRBD1	TRBV30	.	TRBJ2-7	TGTGCCTGGTGCCCCCAGGGGGCAGGGTCCTACGAGCAGTACTTC	CAWCPQGAGSYEQYF
TRBD1	TRBV7-8	.	TRBJ1-2	TGTGCCAGCAGCCCATTAACAGGGGGCGGTGGCTACACCTTC	CASSPLTGGGGYTF
TRBD1	TRBV6-5	once	TRBJ1-5	TGTGCCAGCAGAAGGGGACAGAATAGCAATCAGCCCCAGCATTTT	CASRRGQNSNQPQHF
.	TRBV5-4	.	TRBJ2-5	TGTGCCAGCAGCTTGGGTTCGGACCGCAGAGGGGGCCAGTACTTC	CASSLGSDRRGGQYF
.	TRBV5-3	.	TRBJ2-5	TGTGCCAGTACGTACGTAGGGGAAGAGACCCAGTACTTC	CASTYVGEETQYF
TRBD1	TRBV7-6	.	TRBJ1-1	TGTGCCAGCAGCTTAGAAGAGGCGACAGGGTATGTTACTGAAGCTTTCTTT	CASSLEEATGYVTEAFF
.	TRBV19	.	TRBJ2-2	TGTGCCAGTAGTATGGTTGGGCGCCTTCTCACCGGGGAGCTGTTTTTT	CASSMVGRLLTGELFF
.	TRBV3-1/TRBV3-2	.	TRBJ1-1	TGTGCCAGCAGCCAGACGCCCGACAGGGAAGCTTTCTTT	CASSQTPDREAFF
.	TRBV29-1	.	TRBJ2-7	TGCAGCGTCACCGGGATCTCCTACGAGCAGTACTTC	CSVTGISYEQYF
.	TRBV7-9	once	TRBJ2-7	TGTGCCAGCAGCTTCTCCCTTCAGGGCTCGGTCGAGCAGTACTTC	CASSFSLQGSVEQYF
TRBD1	TRBV25-1	.	TRBJ1-2	TGTGCCAGCAGTGGACAGGGGGTTGTTGGCTACACCTTC	CASSGQGVVGYTF
.	TRBV3-1/TRBV3-2	.	TRBJ1-2	TGTGCCAGCAGCCGCACCCCCGGACAAGCCTATGGCTACACCTTC	CASSRTPGQAYGYTF
TRBD1	TRBV18	.	TRBJ1-2	TGTGCCAGCTCACCCTCCGGGACAGGGGTCGGCGGCTATGGCTACACCTTC	CASSPSGTGVGGYGYTF
.	TRBV6-1	.	TRBJ2-7	TGTGCCAGCAGTGAATCTGGGAGCGCAAGAGGTGGCGAGCAGTACTTC	CASSESGSARGGEQYF
TRBD1	TRBV2	.	TRBJ2-3	TGTGCCAGCAGAGCAGGGGGAAAGACAGATACGCAGTATTTT	CASRAGGKTDTQYF
.	TRBV27	.	TRBJ2-1	TGTGCCAGCAGTTTATCGTGGGGCCAGCAGTTCTTC	CASSLSWGQQFF